The T cell receptor (beta chain) under discussion was sequenced for a study of T cell changes during pregnancy in multiple sclerosis. Sequenced by immunoSEQ multiplex PCR; TCRdb stores in-frame clones only, minus some. The sample consists of around 34,000 clones, over 75% of them appearing once. V was clipped by 8 bases and J by 5 bases, with 9 bases between them. CDR1 and CDR2 from the germline V gene are MNHEY and SMNVEV (reference sequence). This CDR3 has 11 residues. Material: CD8+ T cells from peripheral blood mononuclear cells, obtained in the first trimester of pregnancy. This receptor was obtained from a female donor with multiple sclerosis, enrolled in a pregnancy study. The gene calls are TRBV27 and TRBJ2-5; no clear D. The CDR3 DNA follows: TGTGCCAGCGCCCTCGGGGAGACCCAGTACTTC. Translating gives CASALGETQYF.